Presented here are 27 T cell receptor beta chains from one specimen sequenced in a study of blood T cells in healthy people across ages. Primed by a sample-barcoded 5' primer and a J-beta primer mix, a second PCR proceeded for roughly 7 to 12 cycles. TCRdb recomputed calls from the 5' RACE reads with MiXCR, one row per CDR3 protein. The sample consists of 700,000 or so distinct CDR3 sequences, 35% to 50% of them appearing once. Sequencing was performed on blood. The receptors originated from an elderly man in good health.

In this sample, this clonotype turned up a few times. V gene TRBV7-9 combines with J gene TRBJ2-7, with TRBD2 matching 12 bases. Germline CDR1 is SEHNR and CDR2 is FQNEAQ (reference sequence). The CDR3 has 19 residues. V was pared by 5 bases and J by 2 bases, with 16 bases of the junction left unmatched. The CDR3 region has the DNA TGTGCCAGCAGCACAAAAACCGGGACTAGCGGGTTCTCCACCTACGAGCAGTACTTC. It yields the protein CASSTKTGTSGFSTYEQYF.

J is TRBJ2-1 and V is TRBV20-1; D gene uncertain. This CDR3 contains 12 residues. The V gene's germline CDR1 is DFQATT and CDR2 SNEGSKA (reference sequence). Written as DNA, the CDR3 is TGCAGCGTGGAGAACGTAGCCAATGAGCAGTTCTTC. Protein: CSVENVANEQFF.

This clonotype was seen only a few times. This rearrangement joins TRBV20-1 to TRBJ2-7, with D possibly matching TRBD2 (5 bases). V was clipped by 0 bases and J by 4 bases, with 16 bases between them. CDR1 is DFQATT, CDR2 SNEGSKA, per germline (reference sequence). The CDR3 contains 15 residues. The CDR3 region has the DNA TGCAGTGCTAGAGATCCCGAGAGGGCCGGTTACGAGCAGTACTTC. This translates into CSARDPERAGYEQYF.

The chain is built from TRBV6-2 or TRBV6-3 and TRBJ2-1; 12 nucleotides line up with TRBD1. Germline CDR1 is MNHEY and CDR2 is SVGEGT. V lost 2 bases, J lost 9 bases, and 17 bases stayed unmatched. The length of the CDR3 is 19 residues. CDR3 residues: CASSYPTGRGGQGAIEQFF. CDR3 DNA: TGTGCCAGCAGTTACCCAACCGGGAGGGGGGGACAGGGGGCTATTGAGCAGTTCTTC.

The chain is built from TRBV5-1 and TRBJ2-5; no clear D. The CDR3 extends over 15 amino acids. Germline V gene lookup returns CDR1 SGHRS and CDR2 YFSETQ. V gave up 0 bases and J gave up 7 bases, with 16 bases separating them. The CDR3, as DNA: TGCGCCAGCAGCTTGGCGGACGGGCGAGGTGGGACCCAGTACTTC. The encoded protein is CASSLADGRGGTQYF.

Concerning this clonotype: A much larger clone lies one base from this, so it may be a read error. This chain joins TRBV6-1 and TRBJ2-1; 7 bases map to TRBD1. CDR1 MNHNS and CDR2 SASEGT come from the germline V gene. This CDR3 is 15 amino acids long. The V and J ends lost 5 bases and 13 bases, in that order; junction bases with no gene match: 17. CDR3 in DNA: TGTGCCAGCAGTCACGGACAGGAGCTCGCTTGGACCCAGTTCTTC. This gives the protein CASSHGQELAWTQFF.

V is TRBV6-4 and J is TRBJ2-1; no clear D. Trimming took 4 bases from V and 5 from J, leaving 15 bases between them. Germline V lookup: CDR1 MRHNA, CDR2 SNTAGT. The CDR3 contains 15 residues. The CDR3 reads CASSALGLPNNEQFF. In DNA, the CDR3 is TGTGCCAGCAGTGCCCTCGGGCTGCCCAACAATGAGCAGTTCTTC.

The gene calls are TRBV3-1 and TRBJ1-4; D gene ambiguous. Trimming removed 2 bases from V and 4 bases from J, with 5 bases in between. Germline CDR1 is LGHDT and CDR2 is YNNKEL (reference sequence). CDR3 length equals 13 residues. CDR3 in DNA: TGTGCCAGCAGCCAACACGGTAATGAAAAACTGTTTTTT. Translated: CASSQHGNEKLFF.

This clonotype showed up just a few times. The J gene is TRBJ2-1, the V gene TRBV6-2 or TRBV6-3, with 10 positions matching TRBD2. With V trimmed by 4 bases and J by 9 bases, 3 bases remained unmatched. CDR3 size: 13 residues. CDR1 is MNHEY and CDR2 is SVGEGT in the germline V gene. The CDR3 sequence is CASSWIAGGEQFF. The CDR3 DNA sequence: TGTGCCAGCAGTTGGATAGCGGGGGGTGAGCAGTTCTTC.

The chain recombines TRBV28 with TRBJ2-5, with 7 nucleotides matching TRBD1. The DNA end lines up better with TRBJ2-7; the J call may be wrong. CDR1 and CDR2 (germline): MDHEN, SYDVKM. The CDR3 has 12 residues. The CDR3 is CASRGTVYEQYF. For the CDR3, the DNA is TGTGCCAGCAGGGGGACAGTCTACGAGCAGTACTTC.

V gene TRBV11-2 combines with J gene TRBJ2-7; 9 positions agree with TRBD2. CDR1 is SGHAT, CDR2 FQNNGV, per germline. Unmatched junction bases numbered 9, after V lost 6 bases and J lost 6 bases. The CDR3 runs to 14 residues. The CDR3 DNA sequence: TGTGCCAGCAGTTTCTGGACTAGCGATACCGAGCAGTACTTC. It yields the protein CASSFWTSDTEQYF.

The gene calls are TRBV20-1 and TRBJ2-1; 8 nucleotides align to TRBD2. CDR1 and CDR2 from the germline V gene are DFQATT and SNEGSKA (reference sequence). This CDR3 is built from 14 residues. The junction had 16 bases not matched to a gene; V was cut back by 5 bases and J by 13 bases. The CDR3 DNA reads TGCAGTGCTGTCTCGGGAGGGGGAAGGAAGACCCAGTTCTTC. Its protein product is CSAVSGGGRKTQFF.

The rearrangement uses TRBV7-9 and TRBJ2-1; 13 bases fit TRBD2. The V segment lost 1 base and the J segment 2 bases; nucleotides outside the gene matches: 2. CDR1 is SEHNR and CDR2 is FQNEAQ in the germline V gene (reference sequence). The CDR3 has 17 residues. The CDR3 region has the DNA TGTGCCAGCAGCTTAGGCGGGACTAGCGGGGCCTACAATGAGCAGTTCTTC. Translating gives CASSLGGTSGAYNEQFF.

This clonotype has just a few counts. The chain links TRBV27 to TRBJ2-1; 7 nucleotides align to TRBD2. Losses at the gene ends were 5 bases for V and 8 bases for J; bases not matched to a gene: 12. The CDR3 is 15 amino acids. The V gene's germline CDR1 is MNHEY and CDR2 SMNVEV (reference sequence). The CDR3 sequence: CASSIGTNGRDEQFF. The CDR3 DNA reads TGTGCCAGCAGTATCGGGACTAATGGTAGGGATGAGCAGTTCTTC.

The chain uses TRBV6-2 or TRBV6-3 and TRBJ2-5; 7 bases line up with TRBD1. This CDR3 comprises 14 residues. Looked up from germline, CDR1 is MNHEY and CDR2 is SVGEGT. The V and J ends lost 7 bases and 5 bases, in that order; junction bases with no gene match: 10. CDR3 nucleotides: TGTGCCAGCAAGGTCAGGGGGAGTCGGGAGACCCAGTACTTC. It is translated as CASKVRGSRETQYF.

The rearrangement uses TRBV4-1 and TRBJ1-2; D is ambiguous. V shed 0 bases and J shed 4 bases, with 9 bases lying between them. Germline CDR1 is MGHRA and CDR2 is YSYEKL. The CDR3 has 14 amino acids. The CDR3 reads CASSQEGSGYGYTF. In nucleotides, the CDR3 is TGCGCCAGCAGCCAAGAAGGGTCGGGCTATGGCTACACCTTC.

This clonotype was detected only a few times. This chain links TRBV11-2 with TRBJ2-7; 15 bases align to TRBD2. The CDR3 has 19 residues. V lost 1 base and J lost 3; bases outside the gene matches: 10. Germline V CDR1 and CDR2: SGHAT, FQNNGV. For the CDR3, the DNA is TGTGCCAGCAGCTTAGCCCCTTGGACTAGCGGGAGGGCCTTCTACGAGCAGTACTTC. This sequence encodes CASSLAPWTSGRAFYEQYF.

This clonotype was recorded at least ten times. This sequence may be a read error, since a much larger clone differs from it by one base. The chain combines TRBV28 with TRBJ2-5; D might be TRBD2 (5 bases). The CDR3 is 15 amino acids. Germline V gene data show CDR1 as MDHEN and CDR2 as SYDVKM. With 3 bases removed from V and 0 bases from J, the gap between germline ends came to 11 bases. CDR3 DNA: TGTGCCAGCAGTTTGGTAGCTAGCAACCAAGAGACCCAGTACTTC. Translated: CASSLVASNQETQYF.

In this sample, this clonotype turned up a few times. The CDR3 bases are TGTGCCAGCAGCTTACACCCCACAGATACGCAGTATTTT. As protein: CASSLHPTDTQYF. The V and J genes are TRBV7-2 and TRBJ2-3, with D unclear. The CDR3 loop spans 13 amino acids. Germline CDR1 and CDR2: SGHTA and FQGNSA. The ends were cut back, 2 bases at V and 2 bases at J, with 5 bases in the middle.

The chain has TRBV3-1 and TRBJ1-1; D remains ambiguous. The CDR3 runs 13 residues. Germline CDR1 LGHDT, CDR2 YNNKEL (reference sequence). The V end was cut by 0 bases, the J end by 3 bases, with 5 bases between. CDR3 coding DNA: TGTGCCAGCAGCCAAGAATTACACACTGAAGCTTTCTTT. It codes for CASSQELHTEAFF. Drawing the rest from reference TRBV3-1 and TRBJ1-1, the complete variable domain is DTAVSQTPKYLVTQMGNDKSIKCEQNLGHDTMYWYKQDSKKFLKIMFSYNNKELIINETVPNRFSPKSPDKAHLNLHINSLELGDSAVYFCASSQELHTEAFFGQGTRLTVV.

This sequence joins TRBV7-9 and TRBJ2-4, with D possibly matching TRBD2 (7 bases). V lost 4 bases and J lost 13, with 17 bases in between. CDR1 is SEHNR, CDR2 FQNEAQ, per germline (reference sequence). The CDR3 has 13 amino acids. CDR3 loop: CASSSRGAGEQYF. The DNA for the CDR3 is TGTGCCAGCAGCTCTCGGGGGGCTGGGGAGCAGTACTTC.

This rearrangement joins TRBV29-1 to TRBJ2-4; tentatively, D is TRBD1 (6 bases). Near its end, the DNA agrees better with TRBJ2-5, so the J call may be wrong. The CDR3 is 12 residues long. Germline V lookup: CDR1 SQVTM, CDR2 ANQGSEA. CDR3 sequence (DNA): TGCAGCTTCACCCCGAGGGGGGAGACCCAGTACTTC. This gives the protein CSFTPRGETQYF.

This clonotype has only a few counts. The V and J genes are TRBV7-9 and TRBJ2-6, with 7 bases fitting TRBD1. The J segment lost 2 bases and the V segment lost 1 base, leaving 2 bases of the junction unmatched. Germline values: CDR1 SEHNR, CDR2 FQNEAQ (reference sequence). CDR3 length: 16 amino acids. The CDR3: CASSLVTGAGANVLTF. For the CDR3, the DNA is TGTGCCAGCAGCTTAGTCACAGGGGCTGGGGCCAACGTCCTGACTTTC.

This clonotype was observed a handful of times. The rearrangement links TRBV4-3 to TRBJ2-3; the match to TRBD1 covers 9 bases. Germline lookup yields CDR1 LGHNA and CDR2 YSLEER. V dropped 2 bases and J dropped 2; count of bases not matched to a gene: 17. This CDR3 has 20 amino acids. CDR3 sequence reads: CASSQRTGEGSWRDTDTQYF. The CDR3 coding sequence is TGCGCCAGCAGCCAAAGGACAGGGGAAGGTTCCTGGCGGGACACAGATACGCAGTATTTT.

This clonotype was found many times. The rearrangement joins TRBV7-2 to TRBJ2-5, with D perhaps matching TRBD2 (5 bases). Germline CDR1 reads SGHTA; CDR2 reads FQGNSA. Trimming pared 3 bases from V and 5 bases from J, leaving 10 bases between. This CDR3 contains 13 residues. In DNA, the CDR3 is TGTGCCAGCAGCTTTGGTCGCGGGGAGACCCAGTACTTC. Amino acid sequence: CASSFGRGETQYF.

Turning to this clonotype: At one end, the junction sequence differs from germline, possibly due to a read error. The rearrangement joins TRBV6-1 to TRBJ2-1, with 7 bases aligning to TRBD2. CDR1 and CDR2 from the germline V gene are MNHNS and SASEGT. The CDR3 sequence is 15 residues long. Here the CDR3 reads CAGSPPGLPSDEQFF. CDR3 bases: TGTGCCGGCAGCCCCCCGGGACTACCATCGGATGAGCAGTTCTTC.

The chain employs TRBV20-1 and TRBJ1-6, with D possibly matching TRBD1 (6 bases). Germline V lookup: CDR1 DFQATT, CDR2 SNEGSKA (reference sequence). V gave up 3 bases and J gave up 4 bases, with 22 bases separating them. CDR3 length: 18 amino acids. The CDR3 nucleotides are TGCAGTGCTAGGACCCCGGGATTCACTCAGGGGTATAATTCACCCCTCCACTTT. Its protein product is CSARTPGFTQGYNSPLHF.